This T cell receptor beta chain was identified in a study of pediatric ulcerative colitis (dated by TCRdb to the late 2010s). Broadly, across the study: Among the ulcerative colitis patients, over five had pancolitis and two had left-sided colitis, and histology in every patient was consistent with ulcerative colitis. From 8 or 9 newly diagnosed, treatment-naive pediatric ulcerative colitis patients and a handful of non-IBD control children, paired blood and rectal samples were collected. Using the Pediatric Ulcerative Colitis Activity Index, a couple of patients were classed as having mild disease, several as having moderate disease and three as having acute severe colitis.

Before the diagnostic colonoscopy, none of the ulcerative colitis patients had been given any immunosuppressive medication. A blood sample was obtained concurrently with the colonoscopy. The Wizard kit (Promega) was used to extract genomic DNA from the blood and intestinal samples. From the germline V gene, CDR1 is ENHRY and CDR2 is SYGVKD. V trim: 10 bases; J trim: 1 base; unmatched bases: 8. The CDR3 contains 15 residues, cysteine and phenylalanine counted. Only the CDR3 DNA is retained, 45 bases long and in frame from the first base. On this clone itself: Its recognized antigen is unknown. No base qualities exist here, and no much larger clone lies one base off it.

Using the immunoSEQ TRB Survey service, rearranged CDR3 beta regions were amplified from genomic DNA with multiplex V and J primers. To keep sequencing depth equal across samples, survey-level depth of up to 500,000 reads per sample was applied. Libraries were purified and pooled, and sequencing was performed on Illumina technology. In the paper's pipeline: Productive clonality, sample overlap, pairwise scatters, CDR3 beta length, V/D/J gene usage and productiveness were all assessed with the immunoSEQ online tools. Calculated diversity was defined as the number of unique rearrangements divided by total templates times 100, and Shannon and Simpson indices were additionally computed. Z-score normalized data were analyzed by principal component analysis with the R prcomp function and the ggbiplot package. Blood-rectal clonal overlap within each subject was quantified with Morisita's index. The table was pulled from immuneACCESS by TCRdb, which kept in-frame rearrangements only. Such tables lose some clones; where checked, under half of the loss comes from unresolved V genes, and the rest has no known cause. The V and J calls and clone size were taken over from that table, and D and trimming were inferred from the DNA. The sample has 37,000 or so clones on record, roughly 80% of them singletons. 20% to 25% of the sample rests with the top ten.

General study outcomes and caveats: Rectal repertoire features separated controls, mild-moderate and acute severe colitis patients; acute severe colitis showed reduced rectal diversity due to clonal expansions. A couple of patients' blood samples yielded substantially fewer templates for technical reasons and were excluded from blood-rectal overlap analysis. With only four individuals, the healthy control group was small. Because repertoires were derived from total lymphocyte DNA, patterns in rare subsets such as regulatory T cells may not have been reflected. Clonal overlap between a subject's own blood and rectum was significantly greater in ulcerative colitis patients than in controls, which suggests more T cell trafficking to inflamed tissue. A couple of rectal CDR3 clonotypes were found in every ulcerative colitis patient but in no control.

This clonotype was sampled from a girl aged 10 to 17 with moderate ulcerative colitis. Recombination joined TRBV10-3 with TRBJ2-7, and 12 junctional nucleotides match TRBD1. The sequenced sample was blood. The nucleotides are TGTGCCACCTCCTTGGGACAGGGGGCTTCCTACGAGCAGTACTTC. It encodes CATSLGQGASYEQYF.